This TCR beta chain was captured in a study of control samples from healthy donors and cancer patients. The repertoire was sequenced with immunoSEQ multiplex PCR; TCRdb's copy has only in-frame clones and lacks some. The sample holds 390,000 or so clones; approximately 90% are singletons and the top ten take about 6.3%. The junction had 9 bases not matched to a gene; V was cut back by 8 bases and J by 6 bases. CDR1 is MDHEN and CDR2 is SYDVKM in the germline V gene. The CDR3 loop spans 14 amino acids. Sequencing was done on a sample of PBMCs. The sequence was obtained from a man aged 40-49 years with head and neck cancer. The gene calls are TRBV28 and TRBJ1-5; 8 bases are a match to TRBD1. The CDR3 is CASDYTGGGQPQHF. DNA of the CDR3: TGTGCCAGCGACTATACAGGGGGAGGTCAGCCCCAGCATTTT.